This record concerns one T cell receptor (beta chain) sequence. Its specificity is not known. Per the germline V gene, CDR1 is SGHAT and CDR2 is FQNNGV. This CDR3 comprises 15 residues. Trimming removed 0 bases from V and 1 base from J, with 9 bases in between. This sample is part of a study of cytomegalovirus exposure and HLA in healthy donors. Study-wide results and caveats: In an earlier analysis, productive rearrangement rates for most beta V segments clustered near 90% or 30%. In presence/absence analyses, roughly uniform sequencing depth across donors was assumed. 87-base-pair reads could not separate some V segments, including TRBV6-2 and TRBV6-3. A later analysis showed HLA-associated TCR beta chains outstripping equally common others in clonal expansion.

Primers for the PCR totalled 60 Vbeta and 13 Jbeta. Generated by immunoSEQ multiplex PCR, the TCRdb table keeps only in-frame clones and is missing some. The profile covers more than 50,000 clones, with approximately 71% appearing a single time and more than 20% taken by the ten largest. V usage is TRBV11-2 and J usage is TRBJ2-5; TRBD2 might be the D (6 bases). Sequenced material: PBMCs. This sequence was found in a man aged 45-65 years in good health and CMV-seropositive. CDR3 residues: CASSLEWRGQETQYF. Here the CDR3 DNA reads TGTGCCAGCAGCTTAGAATGGCGGGGCCAAGAGACCCAGTACTTC.